This T cell receptor beta chain is from a study of blood T cell repertoires in COVID-19. Study at large: The origin of the acute and convalescent COVID-19 samples was the United States, Italy and Spain.

The protocol was immunoSEQ multiplex PCR, while the TCRdb copy is restricted to in-frame clones and leaves out a portion. The repertoire has 170,000 or so clones, approximately 90% of them found once; the top ten carry 0.85% to 0.95%. The V end lost 2 bases, the J end lost 1 base, and 15 bases lay between the germline ends. CDR1 SGHTA and CDR2 FQGNSA come from the germline V gene. The CDR3 contains 17 residues. The chain links TRBV7-2 to TRBJ1-3; D call uncertain. The sequence came from a woman between 18 and 29 years old who had recovered from COVID-19. Sequencing was done on a sample of peripheral blood. The CDR3 loop reads CASSLPAGYRSGNTIYF. CDR3 sequence (DNA): TGTGCCAGCAGCTTACCCGCGGGCTATCGGTCTGGAAACACCATATATTTT.